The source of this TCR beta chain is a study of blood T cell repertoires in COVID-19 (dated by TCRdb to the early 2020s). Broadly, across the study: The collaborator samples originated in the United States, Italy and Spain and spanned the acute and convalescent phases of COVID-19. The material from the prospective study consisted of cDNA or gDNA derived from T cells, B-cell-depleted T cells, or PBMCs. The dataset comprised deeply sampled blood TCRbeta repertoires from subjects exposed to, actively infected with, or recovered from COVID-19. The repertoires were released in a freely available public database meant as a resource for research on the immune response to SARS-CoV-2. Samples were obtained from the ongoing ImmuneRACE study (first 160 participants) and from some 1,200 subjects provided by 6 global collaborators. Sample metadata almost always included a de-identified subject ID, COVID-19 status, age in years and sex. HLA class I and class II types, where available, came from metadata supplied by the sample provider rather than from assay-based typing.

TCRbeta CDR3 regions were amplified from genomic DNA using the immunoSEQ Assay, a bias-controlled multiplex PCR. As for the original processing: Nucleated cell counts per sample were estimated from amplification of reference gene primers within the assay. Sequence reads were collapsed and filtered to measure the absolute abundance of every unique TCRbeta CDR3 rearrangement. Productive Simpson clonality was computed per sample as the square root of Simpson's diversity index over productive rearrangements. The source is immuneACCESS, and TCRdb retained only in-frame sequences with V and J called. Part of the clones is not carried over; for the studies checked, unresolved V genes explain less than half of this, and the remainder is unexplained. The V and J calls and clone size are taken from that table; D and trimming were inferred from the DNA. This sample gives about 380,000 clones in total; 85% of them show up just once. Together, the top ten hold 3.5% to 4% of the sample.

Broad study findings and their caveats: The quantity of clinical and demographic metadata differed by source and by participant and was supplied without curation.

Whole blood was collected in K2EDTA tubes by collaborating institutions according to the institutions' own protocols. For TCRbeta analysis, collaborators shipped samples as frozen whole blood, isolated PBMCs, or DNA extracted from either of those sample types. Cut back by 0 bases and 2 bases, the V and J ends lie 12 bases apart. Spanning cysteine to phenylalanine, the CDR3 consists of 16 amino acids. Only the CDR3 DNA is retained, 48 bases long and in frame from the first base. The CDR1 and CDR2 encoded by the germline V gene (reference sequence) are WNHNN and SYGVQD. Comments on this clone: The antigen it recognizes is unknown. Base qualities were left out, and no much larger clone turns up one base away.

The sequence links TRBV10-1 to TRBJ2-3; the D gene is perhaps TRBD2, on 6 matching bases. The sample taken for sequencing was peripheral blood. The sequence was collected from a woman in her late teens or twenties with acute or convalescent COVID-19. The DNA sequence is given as TGCGCCAGCAGTGAGTCAGTAGCGGTAGACACAGATACGCAGTATTTT. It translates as CASSESVAVDTDTQYF.